This T cell receptor (beta chain) was sequenced during a study of T cells in Graves' hyperthyroidism and ophthalmopathy. Findings and caveats of the study: Blood also carried most thyroid clonotypes expanded above 0.001. A model built on 13 V-J features separated ophthalmopathy from stable hyperthyroidism. Before onset, by a median of 6.5 months, the model predicted ophthalmopathy.

RNA transcripts gave rise to amplified TCR beta CDR3 regions. A first-round RT-PCR of the TCR CDR3 used the HTBI primer set. Via MiXCR, TCRdb re-called the multiplex PCR reads, giving one row per CDR3 protein. The sample records about 330,000 distinct CDR3 sequences, about an eighth being singletons. The CDR3 consists of 17 residues. V gave up 6 bases and J gave up 2 bases; unmatched junction bases: 16. From germline, CDR1 is MNHNS and CDR2 SASEGT. Of note for this clonotype: Its specificity is not known.

The receptor comes from a woman between 40 and 55 years old with Graves' ophthalmopathy. Sequences were obtained from blood. The gene calls are TRBV6-1 and TRBJ2-7; 7 bases align to TRBD1. The CDR3 bases are TGTGCCAGCAGCCGAAACAGGGGAAGTTTAAGTCCCTACGAGCAGTACTTC. The encoded protein is CASSRNRGSLSPYEQYF.